These 2 T cell receptor beta chains originate from one sample sequenced in a study of control samples from healthy donors and cancer patients. Libraries were prepared by immunoSEQ multiplex PCR; TCRdb keeps only in-frame clonotypes and omits some of them. The profile shows 200,000 or so clones, about 89% of them singletons. Sequencing was carried out using blood. The source is a man between 25 and 39 years old in good health.

This chain links TRBV3-1 (or the pseudogene TRBV3-2) with TRBJ1-2; the D gene is possibly TRBD1 (6 bases). Germline-derived CDR1 and CDR2 are LGHDT and YNNKEL (reference sequence). This CDR3 is built from 14 residues. The ends were cut back, 8 bases at V and 0 bases at J, with 13 bases in the middle. CDR3 coding DNA: TGTGCCAGCTCGCGGACAGCCGCTAACTATGGCTACACCTTC. Amino acid sequence: CASSRTAANYGYTF.

The chain employs TRBV24-1 and TRBJ1-2; tentative D call: TRBD1 (5 bases). The CDR3 totals 13 residues. Germline V gene lookup returns CDR1 KGHDR and CDR2 SFDVKD. Trimming pared 2 bases from V and 8 bases from J, leaving 11 bases between. This CDR3 is CATSDSRVGGYTF. In nucleotides, the CDR3 is TGTGCCACCAGTGATTCCAGGGTTGGAGGCTACACCTTC.